This is a list of T cell receptor beta chains from one sample in a study of regulatory T cells in long-lasting Graves disease. Via MiXCR, TCRdb re-called the multiplex PCR reads, giving one row per CDR3 protein. The sample has over 500,000 distinct CDR3 sequences, about 16% seen once. The same data also went into a second study, on T cells in Graves' hyperthyroidism and ophthalmopathy.

The sample in question was peripheral blood mononuclear cells (PBMCs), obtained at new diagnosis, from a patient treated with antithyroid drugs. These receptors originate from a man between 18 and 29 years old with Graves disease. Both conserved end residues are part of each CDR3. Fields, in order: V gene, D gene, clone size, J gene, CDR3 DNA, CDR3 protein. D genes are given only for firm matches. Where a row states a size, it is once, few, many or the class of an expanded clone; other rows omit it.

>TRBV7-9|TRBD1|NA|TRBJ1-6
TGTGCCAGCAGCTTAGCCCCCGGACAGGGAGAAGTCGAGTCACCCCTCCACTTT
CASSLAPGQGEVESPLHF
>TRBV11-2|TRBD2|many|TRBJ2-1
TGTGCCAGCAGCTTAGAACCTAGCGGGAGTGCTGAGCAGTTCTTC
CASSLEPSGSAEQFF
>TRBV4-2|NA|few|TRBJ2-7
TGTGCCAGCAGCCAACCGCAGGGTCCGGGCGAGCAGTACTTC
CASSQPQGPGEQYF
>TRBV28|TRBD2|many|TRBJ2-1
TGTGCCAGCAGTTTTCGACTAGCGGGAGTCAATGAGCAGTTCTTC
CASSFRLAGVNEQFF
>TRBV2|NA|many|TRBJ1-1
TGTGCCAGCACCCACGGTGGGGGTCTGAACACTGAAGCTTTCTTT
CASTHGGGLNTEAFF
>TRBV20-1|TRBD1|many|TRBJ2-5
TGCAGTGCTGACAAGACAGGGGCGCAGGAGACCCAGTACTTC
CSADKTGAQETQYF
>TRBV27|NA|once|TRBJ2-1
TGTGCCAGCAGTCTCATCCGTGGCTATTACAATGAGCAGTTCTTC
CASSLIRGYYNEQFF
>TRBV14|NA|few|TRBJ2-2
TGTGCCAGCAGCCAAGATGTGGGTACCGGGGAGCTGTTTTTT
CASSQDVGTGELFF
>TRBV27|TRBD2|NA|TRBJ2-7
TGTGCCAGCCGAATACGGGAGGGGCCCTACGAGCAGTACTTC
CASRIREGPYEQYF
>TRBV27|NA|NA|TRBJ1-2
TGTGCCAGCAGTTTATACGCGACAGGTATTCCTAACTATGGCTACACCTTC
CASSLYATGIPNYGYTF
>TRBV20-1|NA|many|TRBJ2-3
TGCAGTGCTCTAGGGGTGGGGTCCGTAAGCACAGATACGCAGTATTTT
CSALGVGSVSTDTQYF